The present T cell receptor beta chain was sequenced within a study of blood T cell repertoires in COVID-19. Study-wide background: Material from acute and convalescent COVID-19 was sourced from the United States, Italy and Spain. Sources were T cells, B-cell-depleted T cells, or PBMCs; the material itself was cDNA or gDNA.

TCRdb's copy holds only in-frame clones and misses some; the assay was immunoSEQ multiplex PCR. This sample carries roughly 190,000 clones, around four fifths of them seen once, and the ten largest clones take about a fifth. Germline V gene sequence: CDR1 MNHEY, CDR2 SMNVEV (reference sequence). V was clipped by 2 bases and J by 6 bases, with 7 bases between them. The CDR3 contains 13 residues. The clonotype was recovered from a human donor in a cohort sampled during active COVID-19. V is TRBV27 and J is TRBJ2-2, with D uncertain. Material for sequencing was peripheral blood. The CDR3 reads CASSLGHPGELFF. For the CDR3, the DNA is TGTGCCAGCAGTTTAGGGCACCCCGGGGAGCTGTTTTTT.